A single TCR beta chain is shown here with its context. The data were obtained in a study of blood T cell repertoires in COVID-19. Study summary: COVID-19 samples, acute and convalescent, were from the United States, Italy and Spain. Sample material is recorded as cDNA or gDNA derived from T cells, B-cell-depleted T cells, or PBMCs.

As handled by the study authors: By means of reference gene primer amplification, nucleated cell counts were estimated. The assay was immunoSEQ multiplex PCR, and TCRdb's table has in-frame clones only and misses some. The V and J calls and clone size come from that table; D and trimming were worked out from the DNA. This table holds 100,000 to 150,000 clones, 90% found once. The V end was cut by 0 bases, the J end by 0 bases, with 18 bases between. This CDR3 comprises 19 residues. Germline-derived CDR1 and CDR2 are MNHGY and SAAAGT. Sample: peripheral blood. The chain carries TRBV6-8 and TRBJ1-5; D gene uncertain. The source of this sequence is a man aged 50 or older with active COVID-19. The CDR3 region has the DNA TGTGCCAGCAGTTACTCGAGGTCTTTCAGTCGTTATAGCAATCAGCCCCAGCATTTT. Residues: CASSYSRSFSRYSNQPQHF.